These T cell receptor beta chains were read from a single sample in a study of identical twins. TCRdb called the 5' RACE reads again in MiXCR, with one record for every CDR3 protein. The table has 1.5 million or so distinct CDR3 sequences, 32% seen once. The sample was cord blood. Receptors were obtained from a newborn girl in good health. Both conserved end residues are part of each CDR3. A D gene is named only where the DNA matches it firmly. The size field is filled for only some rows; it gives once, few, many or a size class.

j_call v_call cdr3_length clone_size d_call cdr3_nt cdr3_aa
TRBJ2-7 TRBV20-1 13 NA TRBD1 TGCAGTGCGCGGACAGGGTATGCCTACGAGCAGTACTTC CSARTGYAYEQYF
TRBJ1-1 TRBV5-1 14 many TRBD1 TGCGCCAGCAGCCCCCGGACAGGCGACACTGAAGCTTTCTTT CASSPRTGDTEAFF
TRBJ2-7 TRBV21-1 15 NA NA TGTGCCAGCAGCAACTCTGACACCGCCAGGAACGAGCAGTACTTC CASSNSDTARNEQYF
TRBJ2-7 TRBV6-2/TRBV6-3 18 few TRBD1 TGTGCCAGCAGTATACTACAGTCCCGGGACAGGAGCTCCTACGAGCAGTACTTC CASSILQSRDRSSYEQYF
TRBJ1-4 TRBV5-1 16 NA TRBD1 TGCGCCAGCAGCTTGGGGGACAGGAACTCTAATGAAAAACTGTTTTTT CASSLGDRNSNEKLFF
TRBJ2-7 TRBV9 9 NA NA TGTGACAGACCGGACTGGGGGTACTTC CDRPDWGYF
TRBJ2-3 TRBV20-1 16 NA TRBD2 TGCAGTGCTAGCCCCGGACTAGCGGGGTACACAGATACGCAGTATTTT CSASPGLAGYTDTQYF
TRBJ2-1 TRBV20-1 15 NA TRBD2 TGCAGTGCTAGGTTGGGCGGGGGCTCCTACAATGAGCAGTTCTTC CSARLGGGSYNEQFF
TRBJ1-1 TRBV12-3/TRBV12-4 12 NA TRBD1 TGTGCCAGCAGGACCCGACAGGGAGAAGCTTTCTTT CASRTRQGEAFF
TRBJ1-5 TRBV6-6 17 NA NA TGTGCCAGCAGTTACTCCGCATCGGGTTATAGCAATCAGCCCCAGCATTTT CASSYSASGYSNQPQHF
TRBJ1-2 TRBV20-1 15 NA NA TGCAGTGCTAGAAGAGGCTCGCAGGGTCCCTATGGCTACACCTTC CSARRGSQGPYGYTF
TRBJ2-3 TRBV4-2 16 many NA TGTGCCAGCAGCCAAGAACTAGGTGGGGGCACAGATACGCAGTATTTT CASSQELGGGTDTQYF
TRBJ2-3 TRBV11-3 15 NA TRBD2 TGTGCCAGCAGCTTGGGTAGCGGGGAGACAGATACGCAGTATTTT CASSLGSGETDTQYF
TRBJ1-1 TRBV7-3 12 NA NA TGCGCCAGCAGTTCCCGGGGGCAGGAAGCTTTCTTT CASSSRGQEAFF
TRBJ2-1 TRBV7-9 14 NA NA TGTGCCAGCAGCTCAAGACAGGAATACAATGAGCAGTTCTTC CASSSRQEYNEQFF
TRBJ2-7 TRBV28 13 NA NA TGTGCCAGCAAGGACAGCTCCTACAATGAGCAGTACTTC CASKDSSYNEQYF
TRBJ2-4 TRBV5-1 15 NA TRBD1 TGCGCCAGCAGCTCGGACAGGAGCTCCTACAATGAGCAGTACTTC CASSSDRSSYNEQYF
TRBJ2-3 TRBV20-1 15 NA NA TGCAGTGCTACTAGCCGGGACCAGAGCACAGATACGCAGTATTTT CSATSRDQSTDTQYF
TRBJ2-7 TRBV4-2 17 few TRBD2 TGTGCCAGCAGCCGCGACCCCTTAGCGGGAGTGCCCTACGAGCAGTACTTC CASSRDPLAGVPYEQYF
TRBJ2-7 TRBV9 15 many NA TGTGCCAGCAGCGTAGAGGCGGGGTTGTACTACGAGCAGTACTTC CASSVEAGLYYEQYF
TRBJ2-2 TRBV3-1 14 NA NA TGTGCCAGCAGCCAAGGGCAGGTAACCGGGGAGCTGTTTTTT CASSQGQVTGELFF
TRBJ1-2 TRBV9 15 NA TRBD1 TGTGCCTGCAGCTCCCGGACAGGGGACATCTATGGCTACACCTTC CACSSRTGDIYGYTF
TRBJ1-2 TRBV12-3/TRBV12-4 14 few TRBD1 TGTGCCAGCAGGGGACAGGCTACTAACTATGGCTACACCTTC CASRGQATNYGYTF
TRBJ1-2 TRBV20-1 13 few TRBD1 TGCAGTGCTGCTGGACAGGAGAACTATGGCTACACCTTC CSAAGQENYGYTF
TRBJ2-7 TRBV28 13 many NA TGTGCCAGCAGTTTTATGGGGGGCTACGAGCAGTACTTC CASSFMGGYEQYF
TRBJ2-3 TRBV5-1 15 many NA TGCGCCAGCAGCTTGGAAGCGGCAGGAATTGATACGCAGTATTTT CASSLEAAGIDTQYF
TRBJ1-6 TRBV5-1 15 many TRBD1 TGTGCCAGCAGCTTAGCAGGGGGCTATAATTCACCCCTCCACTTT CASSLAGGYNSPLHF
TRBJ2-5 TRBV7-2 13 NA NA TGTGCCAGCAGCCTCGCCGGTCTAGGGACCCAGTACTTC CASSLAGLGTQYF
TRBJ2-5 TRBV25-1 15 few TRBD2 TGTGCCAGCAGTGAAAGCGGGGTCAAGGGGGAGACCCAGTACTTC CASSESGVKGETQYF
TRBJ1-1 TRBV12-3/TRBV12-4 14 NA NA TGTGCCAGCAGTTTAGGGGGGATGGGCACTGAAGCTTTCTTT CASSLGGMGTEAFF
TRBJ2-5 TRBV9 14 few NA TGTGCCAGCAGCGCAACAGGGGAGGAAGAGACCCAGTACTTC CASSATGEEETQYF
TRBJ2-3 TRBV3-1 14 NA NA TGTGCCAGCAGCCAAGAAGTAGCGGCAGATACGCAGTATTTT CASSQEVAADTQYF
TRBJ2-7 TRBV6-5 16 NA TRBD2 TGTGCCAGCAGTTACTCGGTACTAGCGGGCTCCTACGAGCAGTACTTC CASSYSVLAGSYEQYF
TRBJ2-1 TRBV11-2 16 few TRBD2 TGTGCCAGCAGCTCCCGGGATAGCGGGGGGTACAATGAGCAGTTCTTC CASSSRDSGGYNEQFF
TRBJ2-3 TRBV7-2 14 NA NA TGTGCCAGCAGCTCCCCCTATACCACAGATACGCAGTATTTT CASSSPYTTDTQYF
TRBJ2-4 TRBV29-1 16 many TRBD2 TGCAGCGTTGCGGCCCTAGCGGGAGGGCCAAAAGACATTCAGTACTTC CSVAALAGGPKDIQYF
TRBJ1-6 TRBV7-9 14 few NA TGTGCCAGCAGCGTGCAGGGGCCCAATTCACCCCTCCACTTT CASSVQGPNSPLHF
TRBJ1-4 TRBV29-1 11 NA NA TGCAGCGTTGTTTGGGAAGAAAAACTGTTTTTT CSVVWEEKLFF
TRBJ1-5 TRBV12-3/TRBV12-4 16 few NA TGTGCCAGCAGTTTAGTCCCAGGGATTATCGTTCAGCCCCAGCATTTT CASSLVPGIIVQPQHF
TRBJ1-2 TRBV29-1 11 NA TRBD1 TGCAGCGTCCAGGGGGCTCGGGGCCACACCTTC CSVQGARGHTF
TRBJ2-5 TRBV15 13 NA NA TGTGCCACCAGGGGGATGTCTAGCGATGAGCAGTACTTC CATRGMSSDEQYF
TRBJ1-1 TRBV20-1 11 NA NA TGCAGTGCTCCGGGCTCGGCTGAAGCTTTCTTT CSAPGSAEAFF
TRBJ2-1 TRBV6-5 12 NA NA TGTGCCAGCAGTCAGCATGCCAATGAGCAGTTCTTC CASSQHANEQFF
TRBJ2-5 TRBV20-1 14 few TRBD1 TGCAGTGCCCCGGGACAGAGCTTACAAGAGACCCAGTACTTC CSAPGQSLQETQYF
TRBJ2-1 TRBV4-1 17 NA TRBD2 TGCGCCAGCAGCCAATCCCCGGCTAGCGGGAGCTACAATGAGCAGTTCTTC CASSQSPASGSYNEQFF
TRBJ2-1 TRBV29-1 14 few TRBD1 TGCAGCCTCGGACAGGGGGAGTTGTACAATGAGCAGTTCTTC CSLGQGELYNEQFF
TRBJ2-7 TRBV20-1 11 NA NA TGCAGTGCTCCGGCGCCCCCCGAGCAGTACTTC CSAPAPPEQYF
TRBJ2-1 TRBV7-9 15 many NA TGTGCCAGCAGTTTAGGGCGGGACCCCTACAATGAGCAGTTCTTC CASSLGRDPYNEQFF
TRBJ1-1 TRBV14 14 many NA TGTGCCAGCAGCCCCCGGACGGCGAACACTGAAGCTTTCTTT CASSPRTANTEAFF
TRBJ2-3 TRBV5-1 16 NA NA TGCGCCAGCAGCCCCGGACTCATAGAAGGCACAGATACGCAGTATTTT CASSPGLIEGTDTQYF